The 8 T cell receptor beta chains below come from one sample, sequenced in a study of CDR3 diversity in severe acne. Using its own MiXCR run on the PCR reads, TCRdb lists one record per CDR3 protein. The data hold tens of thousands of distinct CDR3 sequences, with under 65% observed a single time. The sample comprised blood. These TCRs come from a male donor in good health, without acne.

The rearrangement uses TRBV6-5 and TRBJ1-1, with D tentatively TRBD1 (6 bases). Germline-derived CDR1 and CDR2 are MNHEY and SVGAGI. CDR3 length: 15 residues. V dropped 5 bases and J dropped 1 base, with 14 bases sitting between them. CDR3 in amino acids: CASSPKGGGNTEAFF. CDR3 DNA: TGTGCCAGCAGTCCGAAAGGGGGGGGGAACACTGAAGCTTTCTTT.

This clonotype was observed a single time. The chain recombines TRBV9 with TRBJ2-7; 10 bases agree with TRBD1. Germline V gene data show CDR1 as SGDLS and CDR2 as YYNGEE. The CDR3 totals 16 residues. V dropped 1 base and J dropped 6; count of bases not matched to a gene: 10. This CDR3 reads CASSVTAGTGVREQYF. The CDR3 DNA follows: TGTGCCAGCAGCGTAACCGCCGGGACAGGGGTGCGCGAGCAGTACTTC.

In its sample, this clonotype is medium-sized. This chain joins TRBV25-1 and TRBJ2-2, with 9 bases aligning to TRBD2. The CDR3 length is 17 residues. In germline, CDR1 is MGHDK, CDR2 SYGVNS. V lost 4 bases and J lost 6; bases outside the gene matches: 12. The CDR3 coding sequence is TGTGCCAGCAGTGGCTTCTTTAGCGGGAGATCCGCCGGGGAGCTGTTTTTT. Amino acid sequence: CASSGFFSGRSAGELFF.

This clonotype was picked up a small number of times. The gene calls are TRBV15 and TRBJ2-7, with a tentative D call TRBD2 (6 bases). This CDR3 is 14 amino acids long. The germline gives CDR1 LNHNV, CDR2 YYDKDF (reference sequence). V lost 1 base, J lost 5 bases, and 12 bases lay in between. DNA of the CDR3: TGTGCCACCAGCAGAGCTCACGGGAGTGACGAGCAGTACTTC. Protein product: CATSRAHGSDEQYF.

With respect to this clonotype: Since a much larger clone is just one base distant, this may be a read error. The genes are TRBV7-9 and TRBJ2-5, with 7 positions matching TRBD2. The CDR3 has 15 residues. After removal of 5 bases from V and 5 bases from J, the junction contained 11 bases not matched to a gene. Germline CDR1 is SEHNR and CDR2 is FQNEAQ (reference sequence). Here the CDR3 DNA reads TGTGCCAGCAGCGAGAGAAGCGGGACGTGGGAGACCCAGTACTTC. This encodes CASSERSGTWETQYF.

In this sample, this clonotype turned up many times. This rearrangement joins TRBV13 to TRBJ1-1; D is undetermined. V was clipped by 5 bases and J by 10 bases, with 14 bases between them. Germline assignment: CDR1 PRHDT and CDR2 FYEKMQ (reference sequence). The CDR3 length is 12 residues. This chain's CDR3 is CASSDSASGAFF. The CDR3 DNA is TGTGCCAGCAGCGATAGTGCCAGTGGAGCTTTCTTT.

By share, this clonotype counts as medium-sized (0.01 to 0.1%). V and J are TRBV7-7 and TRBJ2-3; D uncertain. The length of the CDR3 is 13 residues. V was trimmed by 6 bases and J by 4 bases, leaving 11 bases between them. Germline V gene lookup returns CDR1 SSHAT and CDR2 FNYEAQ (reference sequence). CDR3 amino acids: CASSSQTSDTQYF. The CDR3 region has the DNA TGTGCCAGCAGTTCCCAGACCTCAGATACGCAGTATTTT.

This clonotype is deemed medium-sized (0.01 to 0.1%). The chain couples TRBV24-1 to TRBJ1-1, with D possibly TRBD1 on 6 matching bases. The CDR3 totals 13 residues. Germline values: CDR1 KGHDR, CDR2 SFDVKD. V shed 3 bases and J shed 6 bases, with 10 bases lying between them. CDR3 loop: CATSDLNRAEAFF. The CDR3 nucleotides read TGTGCCACCAGTGATCTGAACAGGGCTGAAGCTTTCTTT.